This T cell receptor beta chain was documented in a study of T cells in Graves' hyperthyroidism and ophthalmopathy. The TCR beta CDR3 regions underwent amplification using RNA transcripts as the source. Initially, a first-round RT-PCR of the TCR CDR3 employed the HTBI primer set. TCRdb itself ran the multiplex PCR reads through MiXCR, one entry per CDR3 protein. The table has 270,000 or so distinct CDR3 sequences, 20% to 30% seen once. Uncontrolled infections, other autoimmune diseases, pregnancy or lactation led to exclusion of patients. Looked up from germline, CDR1 is SGHRS and CDR2 is YFSETQ. This CDR3 contains 13 residues. Trimming took 5 bases from V and 0 from J, leaving 9 bases between them. This clonotype was recorded many times.

The receptor was isolated from a man in his forties with Graves' hyperthyroidism that later progressed to Graves' ophthalmopathy. Sequencing was carried out using blood. The chain joins TRBV5-1 to TRBJ2-7, with D unclear. This chain's CDR3 is CASRRESSYEQYF. CDR3 sequence (DNA): TGCGCCAGCAGACGAGAGAGCTCCTACGAGCAGTACTTC.